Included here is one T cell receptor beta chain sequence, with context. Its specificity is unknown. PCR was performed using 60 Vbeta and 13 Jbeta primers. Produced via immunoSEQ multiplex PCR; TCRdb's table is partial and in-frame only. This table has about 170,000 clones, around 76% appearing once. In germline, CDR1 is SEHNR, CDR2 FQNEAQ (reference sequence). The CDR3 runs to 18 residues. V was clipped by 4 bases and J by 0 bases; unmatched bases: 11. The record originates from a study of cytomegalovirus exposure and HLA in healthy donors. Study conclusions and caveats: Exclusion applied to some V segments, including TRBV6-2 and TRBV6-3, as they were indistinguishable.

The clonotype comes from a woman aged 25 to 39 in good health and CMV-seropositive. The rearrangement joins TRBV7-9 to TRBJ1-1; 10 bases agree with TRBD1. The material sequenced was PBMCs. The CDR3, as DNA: TGTGCCAGCAGCTCACCGGGACAGGGGAGAGGAATGAACACTGAAGCTTTCTTT. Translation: CASSSPGQGRGMNTEAFF.